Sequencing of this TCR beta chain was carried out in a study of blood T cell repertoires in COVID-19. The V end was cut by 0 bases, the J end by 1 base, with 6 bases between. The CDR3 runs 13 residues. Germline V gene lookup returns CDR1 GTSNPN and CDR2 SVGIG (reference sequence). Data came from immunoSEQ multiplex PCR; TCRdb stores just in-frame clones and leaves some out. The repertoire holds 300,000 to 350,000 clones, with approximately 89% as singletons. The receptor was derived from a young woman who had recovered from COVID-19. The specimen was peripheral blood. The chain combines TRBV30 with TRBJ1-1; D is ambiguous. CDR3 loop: CAWSVHGNTEAFF. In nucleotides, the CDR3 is TGTGCCTGGAGTGTACATGGGAACACTGAAGCTTTCTTT.